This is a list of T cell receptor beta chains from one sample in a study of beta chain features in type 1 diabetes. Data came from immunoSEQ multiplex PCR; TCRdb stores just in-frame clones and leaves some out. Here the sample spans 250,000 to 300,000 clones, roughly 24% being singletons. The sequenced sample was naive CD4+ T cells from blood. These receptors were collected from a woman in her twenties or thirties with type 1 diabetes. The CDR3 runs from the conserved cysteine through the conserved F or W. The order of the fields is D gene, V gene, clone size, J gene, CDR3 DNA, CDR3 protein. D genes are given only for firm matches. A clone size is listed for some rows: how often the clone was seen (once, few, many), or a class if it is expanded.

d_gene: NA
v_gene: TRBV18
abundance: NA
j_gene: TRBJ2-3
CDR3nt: TGTGCCAGCTCACTTACAGGGACGGATACGCAGTATTTT
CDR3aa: CASSLTGTDTQYF

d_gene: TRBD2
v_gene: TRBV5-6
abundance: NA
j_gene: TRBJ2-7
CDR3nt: TGTGCCAGCAGCCTCCTAGGCGGGGGGTTCGAGCAGTACTTC
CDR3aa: CASSLLGGGFEQYF

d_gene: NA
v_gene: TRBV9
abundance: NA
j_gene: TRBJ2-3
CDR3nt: TGTGCCAGCAGCGTAGCAGCGGGCAGGGTCGCAGATACGCAGTATTTT
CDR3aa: CASSVAAGRVADTQYF

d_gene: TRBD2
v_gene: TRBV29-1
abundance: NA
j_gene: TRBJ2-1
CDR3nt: TGCAGCGTCGCACTAGCGGGAGGATTCAATGAGCAGTTCTTC
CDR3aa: CSVALAGGFNEQFF

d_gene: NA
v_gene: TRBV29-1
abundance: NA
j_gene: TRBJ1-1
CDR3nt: TGCAGCGTTGAAGATCTCGAGACATGGACAGCCCGTTCCTTCTTT
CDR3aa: CSVEDLETWTARSFF

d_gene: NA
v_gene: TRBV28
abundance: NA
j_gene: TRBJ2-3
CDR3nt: TGTGCCAGCAGTTTCCCCTCCACAGATACGCAGTATTTT
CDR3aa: CASSFPSTDTQYF

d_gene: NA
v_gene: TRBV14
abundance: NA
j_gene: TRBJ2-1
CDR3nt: TGTGCCAGCAGCCAACCGGGACTGCGTTACAGAGAGCAGTTCTTC
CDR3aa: CASSQPGLRYREQFF

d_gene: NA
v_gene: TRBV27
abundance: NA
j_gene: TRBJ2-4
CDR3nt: TGTGCCAGCAGTTTAAGGTTTAGGGGAAAGAGAAACATTCAGTACTTC
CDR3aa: CASSLRFRGKRNIQYF

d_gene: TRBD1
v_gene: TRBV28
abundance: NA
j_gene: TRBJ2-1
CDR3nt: TGTGCCAGCAACCTACAGGGGATACGTGAGCAGTTCTTC
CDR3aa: CASNLQGIREQFF

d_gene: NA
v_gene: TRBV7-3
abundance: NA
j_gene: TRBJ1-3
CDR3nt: TGTGCCAGCAGCTTAACGTTAGGGGGCACCATATATTTT
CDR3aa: CASSLTLGGTIYF

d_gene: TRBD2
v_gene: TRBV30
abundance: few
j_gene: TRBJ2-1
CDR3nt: TGTGCCTGGAGTGGCCGGACTAGCGGGAGGTCGGGTGAGCAGTTCTTC
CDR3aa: CAWSGRTSGRSGEQFF

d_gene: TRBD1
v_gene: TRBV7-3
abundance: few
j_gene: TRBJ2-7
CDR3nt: TGTGCCAGCCCGTTTACCGGGACAGCCATTTCCTCCTACGAGCAGTACTTC
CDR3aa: CASPFTGTAISSYEQYF

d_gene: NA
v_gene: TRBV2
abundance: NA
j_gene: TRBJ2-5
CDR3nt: TGTGCCAGCATCCTAGTAGGGGCTATCCAAGAGACCCAGTACTTC
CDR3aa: CASILVGAIQETQYF

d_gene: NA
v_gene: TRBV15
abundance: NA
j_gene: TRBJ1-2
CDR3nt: TGTGCCACCAGCGGACGACTGGGACTTGGCTACACCTTC
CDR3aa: CATSGRLGLGYTF

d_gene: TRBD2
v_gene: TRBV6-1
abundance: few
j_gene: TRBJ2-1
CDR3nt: TGTGCCAGCCGCGGGAGAGGGTACAATGAGCAGTTCTTC
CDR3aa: CASRGRGYNEQFF